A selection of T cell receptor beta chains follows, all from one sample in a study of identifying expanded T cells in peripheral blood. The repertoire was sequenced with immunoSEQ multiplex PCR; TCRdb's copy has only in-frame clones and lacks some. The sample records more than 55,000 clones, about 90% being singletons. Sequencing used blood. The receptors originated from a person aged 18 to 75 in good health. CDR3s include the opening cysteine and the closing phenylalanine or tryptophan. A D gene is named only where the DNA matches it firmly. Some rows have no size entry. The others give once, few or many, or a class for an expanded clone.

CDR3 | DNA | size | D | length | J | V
CASSGTATNEKLFF | TGTGCCAGTAGCGGGACAGCAACTAATGAAAAACTGTTTTTT | - | TRBD1 | 14 | TRBJ1-4 | TRBV19
CAGRGANTEAFF | TGTGCCGGGCGAGGGGCGAACACTGAAGCTTTCTTT | - | - | 12 | TRBJ1-1 | TRBV30
CASRRETHQETQYF | TGCGCCAGCAGAAGAGAAACACACCAAGAGACCCAGTACTTC | - | - | 14 | TRBJ2-5 | TRBV5-1
CASSVSAGTHEKLFF | TGTGCCAGCAGCGTAAGTGCCGGGACACATGAAAAACTGTTTTTT | once | - | 15 | TRBJ1-4 | TRBV9
CASSLDLSGATQYF | TGCGCCAGCAGCTTGGATCTCAGTGGGGCGACCCAGTACTTC | - | - | 14 | TRBJ2-5 | TRBV5-1
CASSEREGHGTGELFF | TGTGCCAGCAGTGAGCGGGAGGGCCATGGGACCGGGGAGCTGTTTTTT | - | TRBD2 | 16 | TRBJ2-2 | TRBV6-4
CASSGGLAGPNEQFF | TGTGCCAGCAGTGGGGGACTAGCGGGACCTAATGAGCAGTTCTTC | - | TRBD2 | 15 | TRBJ2-1 | TRBV27
CASGQGMNEKLFF | TGTGCCAGCGGACAGGGGATGAATGAAAAACTGTTTTTT | - | TRBD1 | 13 | TRBJ1-4 | TRBV2
CASSPDGLSNTGELFF | TGCGCCAGCAGCCCCGACGGACTCTCCAACACCGGGGAGCTGTTTTTT | - | - | 16 | TRBJ2-2 | TRBV5-1
CATWSGGPAGYTF | TGTGCCACTTGGTCAGGGGGGCCGGCTGGCTACACCTTC | once | TRBD1 | 13 | TRBJ1-2 | TRBV19
CASSDTGGGQPQHF | TGTGCCAGTAGCGACACAGGGGGCGGTCAGCCCCAGCATTTT | - | TRBD1 | 14 | TRBJ1-5 | TRBV19
CASSSGGEQYF | TGTGCCAGTAGTTCAGGAGGGGAGCAGTACTTC | - | - | 11 | TRBJ2-7 | TRBV19
CASSPGIEQYF | TGCGCCAGCAGCCCCGGGATCGAGCAGTACTTC | - | - | 11 | TRBJ2-7 | TRBV5-1
CASSQGGKATGELFF | TGCGCCAGCAGCCAAGGTGGAAAGGCCACCGGGGAGCTGTTTTTT | - | - | 15 | TRBJ2-2 | TRBV4-1
CASSLGLGGETQYF | TGTGCCAGCAGCCTAGGACTAGGTGGGGAGACCCAGTACTTC | - | TRBD2 | 14 | TRBJ2-5 | TRBV7-2
CASSIWRSGSRNEQFF | TGTGCCAGTAGTATATGGCGCAGCGGGAGTCGCAATGAGCAGTTCTTC | - | TRBD2 | 16 | TRBJ2-1 | TRBV19
CASSYSIHYEQYF | TGTGCCAGCAGTTACTCGATCCACTACGAGCAGTACTTC | - | - | 13 | TRBJ2-7 | TRBV6-5
CASSSGATSGRGEQYF | TGCGCCAGCAGCTCGGGGGCGACTAGCGGGAGGGGCGAGCAGTACTTC | few | TRBD2 | 16 | TRBJ2-7 | TRBV5-1
CSVEDGTSAYTDTQYF | TGCAGCGTTGAAGACGGGACTAGCGCTTACACAGATACGCAGTATTTT | - | TRBD2 | 16 | TRBJ2-3 | TRBV29-1
CASSVGVNSYEQYF | TGTGCCAGCAGCGTCGGGGTTAACTCCTACGAGCAGTACTTC | - | - | 14 | TRBJ2-7 | TRBV9
CASSQGSYNEQFF | TGTGCCAGCAGTCAGGGGTCATACAATGAGCAGTTCTTC | - | - | 13 | TRBJ2-1 | TRBV6-4
CSVETTGGDYGYTF | TGCAGCGTTGAAACGACAGGGGGGGACTATGGCTACACCTTC | - | TRBD1 | 14 | TRBJ1-2 | TRBV29-1
CASSFGETQYF | TGCGCCAGCAGCTTTGGGGAGACCCAGTACTTC | once | - | 11 | TRBJ2-5 | TRBV5-1
CASSQGVRQTQYF | TGTGCCAGCAGCCAAGGGGTGAGGCAGACCCAGTACTTC | - | - | 13 | TRBJ2-5 | TRBV14
CASRTQGMNGYTF | TGTGCCAGCAGGACACAGGGGATGAATGGCTACACCTTC | - | TRBD1 | 13 | TRBJ1-2 | TRBV6-1
CASRLLAGGPGELFF | TGTGCAAGTCGCTTACTAGCGGGAGGGCCCGGGGAGCTGTTTTTT | few | - | 15 | TRBJ2-2 | TRBV12-2
CASSPWGGGGGYTF | TGTGCCAGCAGCCCTTGGGGAGGGGGAGGTGGCTACACCTTC | medium-sized | - | 14 | TRBJ1-2 | TRBV6-1
CVEKREAPVNIQYF | TGCGTGGAAAAGCGGGAGGCTCCGGTAAACATTCAGTACTTC | - | TRBD2 | 14 | TRBJ2-4 | TRBV4-1
CASSFPNRGTGNTIYF | TGTGCCAGCAGCTTCCCAAACAGGGGGACAGGAAACACCATATATTTT | - | TRBD1 | 16 | TRBJ1-3 | TRBV7-3
CASSSPGTGKTDTQYF | TGTGCCAGCAGTTCCCCCGGGACAGGGAAGACAGATACGCAGTATTTT | - | TRBD1 | 16 | TRBJ2-3 | TRBV28
CASSVLRRRQPQHF | TGTGCCAGCAGTGTGCTCAGGCGGAGGCAGCCCCAGCATTTT | - | - | 14 | TRBJ1-5 | TRBV2
CASSDVSGAAETQYF | TGTGCCAGCAGTGACGTTAGCGGGGCGGCGGAGACCCAGTACTTC | - | TRBD2 | 15 | TRBJ2-5 | TRBV6-1
CASSVGAAGVGNEQFF | TGTGCCAGCAGCGTAGGAGCAGCGGGAGTAGGCAATGAGCAGTTCTTC | - | TRBD2 | 16 | TRBJ2-1 | TRBV9
CASRRDGWVTYEQYF | TGTGCCAGCAGGAGGGACGGTTGGGTAACCTACGAGCAGTACTTC | - | - | 15 | TRBJ2-7 | TRBV28
CASSYGSSYEQYF | TGTGCCAGCAGTTATGGAAGCTCCTACGAGCAGTACTTC | - | - | 13 | TRBJ2-7 | TRBV28
CASSLRTGGMYEQYF | TGTGCCAGCAGCCTCAGGACAGGGGGCATGTACGAGCAGTACTTC | - | TRBD1 | 15 | TRBJ2-7 | TRBV4-2
CASSLASGGRTDTQYF | TGCGCCAGCAGCTTGGCTAGCGGGGGGAGGACAGATACGCAGTATTTT | - | TRBD2 | 16 | TRBJ2-3 | TRBV5-1
CASSLQGGRLYNEQFF | TGTGCCAGCAGCTTGCAGGGCGGACGTCTCTACAATGAGCAGTTCTTC | - | - | 16 | TRBJ2-1 | TRBV7-3
CASSPSGAKETQYF | TGCGCCAGCAGCCCTAGCGGGGCAAAAGAGACCCAGTACTTC | - | TRBD2 | 14 | TRBJ2-5 | TRBV5-1
CASSLLAGSYYEQYF | TGTGCCAGCAGCTTGTTAGCGGGATCCTACTACGAGCAGTACTTC | - | TRBD2 | 15 | TRBJ2-7 | TRBV7-9
CAWSSNSGSSYNEQFF | TGTGCCTGGAGTTCGAATAGCGGGAGCTCCTACAATGAGCAGTTCTTC | - | TRBD2 | 16 | TRBJ2-1 | TRBV30
CASSQNLAGDLYF | TGTGCCAGCAGCCAAAACCTAGCGGGAGATTTGTACTTC | - | TRBD2 | 13 | TRBJ2-7 | TRBV9
CASSQDRGGSYEQYF | TGTGCCAGCAGCCAAGATAGGGGCGGGTCCTACGAGCAGTACTTC | medium-sized | - | 15 | TRBJ2-7 | TRBV4-2
CASSNRVDATDTQYF | TGTGCCAGCAGTAACAGGGTTGATGCCACAGATACGCAGTATTTT | - | - | 15 | TRBJ2-3 | TRBV14
CASSDPGLGQGSTRLFF | TGCGCCAGCAGTGACCCCGGATTGGGACAGGGGTCCACCCGCTTGTTCTTC | - | TRBD1 | 17 | TRBJ2-1 | TRBV10-1
CASSQSTGGLPYEQYF | TGCGCCAGCAGCCAAAGTACAGGAGGGCTCCCTTACGAGCAGTACTTC | - | - | 16 | TRBJ2-7 | TRBV4-3